The rows below give T cell receptor beta chains drawn from one sample of a study of T-cell reconstitution after alpha-beta-depleted transplantation in children. Using its own MiXCR run on the PCR reads, TCRdb lists one record per CDR3 protein. The profile shows approximately 50,000 distinct CDR3 sequences, roughly 5% of them singletons. Sequencing used PBMCs, mostly from graft donor cells, obtained 60 days after TCRalphabeta/CD19-depleted stem cell transplant. These receptors all come from a female patient between 2 and 15 years old who had a stem cell transplant for aplastic anemia, so the T cells may come from the graft donor. Each CDR3 is given with its conserved first and last residue. Size is stated for part of the rows, as once, few or many counts, or as a class when the clone is expanded.

many,TRBV28,CASSSGTGVPYEQYF
.,TRBV18,CASSRQDRPLTYDQYF
few,TRBV5-1,CASSLAEQGRVRPSPSPIYF
many,TRBV6-1,CASSDRDQPQHF
many,TRBV3-1,CASSLQALNEQFF
many,TRBV5-1,CASSFGGRDTQYF
many,TRBV7-2,CASSSLGGIDTQYF
many,TRBV5-8,CASSLDGPYEQYF
few,TRBV5-1,CASSLDKSGRVTGELFF
.,TRBV20-1,CSARVRSGYTF
many,TRBV5-1,CASSLLSGPSAQYF
many,TRBV7-2,CASSLDRGSIQYF
many,TRBV9,CASSPGTVSSYEQYF
many,TRBV12-5,CASGLVLGRGVSGANVLTF
many,TRBV5-1,CASSLDPGSGETQYF
many,TRBV4-2,CASSPRPGATNEKLFF
many,TRBV20-1,CSAGQNTQYF
many,TRBV28,CASSLGSGNYGYTF
many,TRBV20-1,CSARQQGLDTQYF
many,TRBV10-3,CAISDWTGGANEQYF
few,TRBV30,CAWGGGGIQETQYF
many,TRBV6-5,CASSFRDGTYEQYF
.,TRBV5-1,CASSLVGGAEEKLFF
many,TRBV9,CASSPSPGVQETQYF
many,TRBV12-3/TRBV12-4,CASKEQGGSYEQYF
many,TRBV20-1,CSTKDRAKNIQYF
many,TRBV24-1,CATSPSYAYEQYF